A selection of T cell receptor beta chains follows, all from one sample in a study of shared clonotypes between healthy human individuals. Assay: immunoSEQ multiplex PCR; the TCRdb copy retains only in-frame clones and omits some. This sample has more than 150,000 clones; roughly 91% occur once, and the top ten carry roughly 0.07%. Sequencing was carried out using naive CD4+ T cells sorted from blood. These receptors were collected from a woman aged 25 to 39 in good health. The CDR3 runs from the conserved cysteine through the conserved F or W. A D gene is named only where the DNA matches it firmly. A row's size may be missing; if present it is once, few, many or a size class.

d_gene,v_gene,j_gene,abundance,CDR3nt,CDR3aa
TRBD1,TRBV28,TRBJ1-1,NA,TGTGCCAGCAGCCCCGGACAGGGGTCGTGGAAAACTGAAGCTTTCTTT,CASSPGQGSWKTEAFF
TRBD1,TRBV6-5,TRBJ2-7,NA,TGTGCCAGCAGTTACTCGATGGGACAGGGGAACGAGCAGTACTTC,CASSYSMGQGNEQYF
NA,TRBV18,TRBJ2-7,few,TGTGCCAGCTCACCGGACAGCTACGAGCAGTACTTC,CASSPDSYEQYF
NA,TRBV5-1,TRBJ1-1,NA,TGCGCCAGCAGCCGGGGGCCAGGAGGCACTGAAGCTTTCTTT,CASSRGPGGTEAFF
NA,TRBV5-1,TRBJ2-1,NA,TGCGCCAGCAGCTTGGACCTGCCATACAATGAGCAGTTCTTC,CASSLDLPYNEQFF
TRBD2,TRBV28,TRBJ2-3,NA,TGTGCCAGCAGCCTAGCGGGAGACCTCACAGATACGCAGTATTTT,CASSLAGDLTDTQYF
TRBD2,TRBV18,TRBJ2-7,NA,TGTGCCAGCTCACCCCCGGGACTAGCGAGAACCTACGAGCAGTACTTC,CASSPPGLARTYEQYF
NA,TRBV7-9,TRBJ1-2,NA,TGTGCCAGCAGCTCGGGGACCTATGGCTACACCTTC,CASSSGTYGYTF
NA,TRBV10-3,TRBJ1-5,NA,TGTGCCATCAGTGGGACGGTCAATCAGCCCCAGCATTTT,CAISGTVNQPQHF
TRBD2,TRBV5-1,TRBJ2-7,NA,TGCGCCAGCAGCCGCTTGACAGGGAATGTAGCGGGGGGCTCCTACGAGCAGTACTTC,CASSRLTGNVAGGSYEQYF
NA,TRBV5-1,TRBJ1-1,NA,TGCGCCAGCAGCTTGGCGGGCAAGAACACTGAAGCTTTCTTT,CASSLAGKNTEAFF
TRBD2,TRBV2,TRBJ2-1,NA,TGTGCCAGCACCGACCATCTAGCGGGCGCGGCCAATGAGCAGTTCTTC,CASTDHLAGAANEQFF
NA,TRBV14,TRBJ2-7,NA,TGTGCCAGCAGCAGCCTCGTAGGGGCACAGCGGGACGAGCAGTACTTC,CASSSLVGAQRDEQYF
NA,TRBV28,TRBJ2-7,NA,TGTGCCAGCAGTGCTAATCGCCCCTACGAGCAGTACTTC,CASSANRPYEQYF
TRBD2,TRBV27,TRBJ2-7,NA,TGTGCCAGCAGTCCAAGCGGGAGGGCCCTCGCGCACGAGCAGTACTTC,CASSPSGRALAHEQYF
NA,TRBV7-9,TRBJ1-2,NA,TGTGCCAGCAGCCCAACAGCCACGAGCTATGGCTACACCTTC,CASSPTATSYGYTF
NA,TRBV27,TRBJ2-7,NA,TGTGCCAGCAGTCTGGCAGGACCTTACGAGCAGTACTTC,CASSLAGPYEQYF
NA,TRBV5-1,TRBJ2-7,NA,TGCGCCAGCAGCTTGGCGTCAGGCGTGGGGTACGAGCAGTACTTC,CASSLASGVGYEQYF
NA,TRBV4-1,TRBJ2-7,few,TGCGCCAGCAGCCAAGGGATAGAGGGGACCTACGAGCAGTACTTC,CASSQGIEGTYEQYF
TRBD1,TRBV4-1,TRBJ1-1,few,TGCGCCAGCAGCACCCGACAGGGGAACACTGAAGCTTTCTTT,CASSTRQGNTEAFF
NA,TRBV15,TRBJ1-1,NA,TGTGCCATTAGGGGTTACACTGAAGCTTTCTTT,CAIRGYTEAFF
TRBD1,TRBV18,TRBJ2-3,NA,TGTGCCAGCTCACCAACAGGGGCAGATACGCAGTATTTT,CASSPTGADTQYF
NA,TRBV21-1,TRBJ2-5,NA,TGTGCCAGCAGCAGCCTCTCACGGTTTGGAGAGCAGTACTTC,CASSSLSRFGEQYF
NA,TRBV30,TRBJ2-6,NA,TGTGCCCTGGGGGAATCTGGGGCCAACGTCCTGACTTTC,CALGESGANVLTF
NA,TRBV28,TRBJ2-7,NA,TGTGCCAGCAGTTTTAGACTACGGCTCTACGAGCAGTACTTC,CASSFRLRLYEQYF
NA,TRBV5-1,TRBJ2-7,NA,TGCGCCAGCAGCCCAGATGACGGCTACGAGCAGTACTTC,CASSPDDGYEQYF
NA,TRBV10-3,TRBJ2-7,once,TGTGCCATCAGGGGGGGTAGGGAATCCTACGAGCAGTACTTC,CAIRGGRESYEQYF
TRBD1,TRBV28,TRBJ2-2,NA,TGTGCCAGTCGACAGGGGGTCACCGGGGAGCTGTTTTTT,CASRQGVTGELFF
NA,TRBV11-2,TRBJ2-3,NA,TGTGCCAGCAGCCAGCTGCGAGGGGCAGATACGCAGTATTTT,CASSQLRGADTQYF
NA,TRBV19,TRBJ1-5,NA,TGTGCCAGTAGTATTAGGTCCATCGAGGGAGGGCAGCCCCAGCATTTT,CASSIRSIEGGQPQHF
NA,TRBV5-6,TRBJ2-3,NA,TGTGCCAGCAGCTCCACAGATACGCAGTATTTT,CASSSTDTQYF
TRBD2,TRBV7-9,TRBJ2-7,NA,TGTGCCAGCAGCTGGGAGGGGAGCTCCTACGAGCAGTACTTC,CASSWEGSSYEQYF
NA,TRBV27,TRBJ2-3,NA,TGTGCCAGCAGTTTTTCCGGGATGAAGAGAACAGATACGCAGTATTTT,CASSFSGMKRTDTQYF
NA,TRBV7-7,TRBJ2-7,NA,TGTGCCAGCAGCTTGAACGGGGCAACGGGCGAGCAGTACTTC,CASSLNGATGEQYF
NA,TRBV4-1,TRBJ1-1,NA,TGCGCCAGCAGCCAAGTCCCCCCGGGGGTGGCCGTAGGTGAAGCTTTCTTT,CASSQVPPGVAVGEAFF
NA,TRBV6-5,TRBJ2-1,NA,TGTGCCAGCAGCCGCCTCGACGGCGCCCCGATCTTC,CASSRLDGAPIF
TRBD2,TRBV29-1,TRBJ2-3,NA,TGCAGCGCTGAGAGCGGGAGTGGCGCAGATACGCAGTATTTT,CSAESGSGADTQYF
NA,TRBV5-1,TRBJ2-6,few,TGCGCCAGCAGCTTTGTAGGGATACTTGGGGCCAACGTCCTGACTTTC,CASSFVGILGANVLTF
TRBD2,TRBV28,TRBJ2-3,NA,TGTGCCAGCAGTTTAAGCGGGGACTGGACGGATACGCAGTATTTT,CASSLSGDWTDTQYF
TRBD1,TRBV5-4,TRBJ1-3,NA,TGTGCCAGCACCTCGGACAGGTTGGGCGGAAACACCATATATTTT,CASTSDRLGGNTIYF
NA,TRBV6-5,TRBJ2-4,NA,TGTGCCAGCAGTTACGGATGGGGAGACAAAAACATTCAGTACTTC,CASSYGWGDKNIQYF
NA,TRBV25-1,TRBJ2-1,NA,TGTGCCAGCAGTGAATCCGGCAGAATCAATGAGCAGTTCTTC,CASSESGRINEQFF